The next 17 T cell receptor beta chains were all read from a single sample in a study of cytomegalovirus exposure and HLA in healthy donors (dated by TCRdb to the late 2010s). The library was made by the immunoSEQ multiplex PCR assay. For the multiplex PCR, a mixture combining 60 forward primers for TCR Vbeta segments and 13 reverse primers for TCR Jbeta segments was used. This immuneACCESS table, as held by TCRdb, lists in-frame sequences with V and J called but not all clones. Of the missing ones, under half trace to an unresolved V gene in checked studies; the others have no known cause. In this sample the table shows roughly 200,000 clones, 65% to 85% of which occur a single time. The ten largest make up around 2.5% of the sample. Source material: PBMCs. These TCRs come from a man between 60 and 75 years old in good health and CMV-seronegative.

This sequence joins TRBV28 and TRBJ2-2; TRBD1 is a possible D gene (5 bases). The CDR3 extends over 12 amino acids. V was cut by 6 bases and J by 5 bases, with 7 bases left in between. In germline, CDR1 is MDHEN, CDR2 SYDVKM. The chain's CDR3 is CASRRQTGELFF. The CDR3 DNA is TGTGCCAGCAGGAGACAGACCGGGGAGCTGTTTTTT.

This chain links TRBV7-9 with TRBJ2-5, with D unresolved. The ends were cut back, 5 bases at V and 4 bases at J, with 8 bases in the middle. Germline CDR1 and CDR2: SEHNR and FQNEAQ (reference sequence). The CDR3 has 12 amino acids. The CDR3 sequence is CASSAIGETQYF. The CDR3 bases are TGTGCCAGCAGCGCCATCGGAGAGACCCAGTACTTC. The full variable domain, with the rest looked up from reference TRBV7-9 and TRBJ2-5, is DTGVSQNPRHKITKRGQNVTFRCDPISEHNRLYWYRQTLGQGPEFLTYFQNEAQLEKSRLLSDRFSAERPKGSFSTLEIQRTEQGDSAMYLCASSAIGETQYFGPGTRLLVL.

The chain employs TRBV29-1 and TRBJ2-5; D is unclear. V lost 5 bases to trimming and J lost 5 bases, with 9 bases between them. Germline V CDR1 and CDR2: SQVTM, ANQGSEA. The length of the CDR3 is 11 residues. CDR3 nucleotides: TGCAGCGTTTCAGTGCGGGAGACCCAGTACTTC. Translating gives CSVSVRETQYF.

The V gene is TRBV2, the J gene TRBJ2-3, with a possible D match to TRBD1 (5 bases). Germline-derived CDR1 and CDR2 are SNHLY and FYNNEI. The ends were cut back, 4 bases at V and 0 bases at J, with 11 bases in the middle. This CDR3 region has 15 residues. The CDR3 DNA is TGTGCCAGCAGTGTCCGGACACTAAGCACAGATACGCAGTATTTT. Translated: CASSVRTLSTDTQYF. The full variable domain, with the rest looked up from reference TRBV2 and TRBJ2-3, is EPEVTQTPSHQVTQMGQEVILRCVPISNHLYFYWYRQILGQKVEFLVSFYNNEISEKSEIFDDQFSVERPDGSNFTLKIRSTKLEDSAMYFCASSVRTLSTDTQYFGPGTRLTVL.

J is TRBJ2-7 and V is TRBV19, with 8 bases matching TRBD1. CDR3 size: 14 residues. The V segment lost 5 bases and the J segment 2 bases; nucleotides outside the gene matches: 5. Germline CDR1 reads LNHDA; CDR2 reads SQIVND (reference sequence). CDR3 sequence (DNA): TGTGCCAGTAGTCCGGGACAGGCCACCTACGAGCAGTACTTC. Translating gives CASSPGQATYEQYF.

This clone was counted only a few times. DNA for the CDR3: TGCACCAGCAGCCAGGCCCTCGACAGGGGGCGCGTGCAGCCCCAGAATTTT. This encodes CTSSQALDRGRVQPQNF. The V gene is TRBV1, the J gene TRBJ1-5; the table's TRBD1 call for D was not verified on the DNA. TRBV1 is labeled a pseudogene. CDR3 length equals 17 residues.

The gene calls are TRBV7-9 and TRBJ2-5; D possibly corresponds to TRBD2 (7 bases). CDR1 is SEHNR, CDR2 FQNEAQ, per germline (reference sequence). The CDR3 consists of 15 residues. Trimming shortened V by 4 bases and J by 1 base, and 13 bases separated the two germline ends. For the CDR3, the DNA is TGTGCCAGCAGCTACTCCGGGGGGCTCCAAGAGACCCAGTACTTC. Amino acids: CASSYSGGLQETQYF.

V gene TRBV6-4 combines with J gene TRBJ2-1; TRBD1 agrees at 7 bases. The V segment lost 6 bases and the J segment 5 bases; nucleotides outside the gene matches: 10. Germline CDR1 is MRHNA and CDR2 is SNTAGT. The CDR3 consists of 15 residues. The CDR3 sequence: CASSEQGQTNNEQFF. The CDR3 DNA reads TGTGCCAGCAGCGAGCAGGGACAGACCAACAATGAGCAGTTCTTC.

The chain combines TRBV10-3 with TRBJ2-7; possible D gene TRBD2, 5 bases. CDR1 and CDR2 (germline): ENHRY, SYGVKD. CDR3 size: 18 residues. Between the trimmed V and J ends, which lost 0 bases and 5 bases, there was a span of 23 bases. The CDR3 here is CAISESPPGSVGWNEQYF. The CDR3 coding sequence is TGTGCCATCAGTGAGTCCCCCCCGGGTAGCGTAGGTTGGAACGAGCAGTACTTC.

This clone has just a few counts. The V and J genes are TRBV29-1 and TRBJ2-7; possibly TRBD2 for D (7 bases). Trimming took off 0 bases at V and 6 bases at J, with 15 bases between the two ends. Per germline, CDR1 SQVTM and CDR2 ANQGSEA. The CDR3 has 14 residues. This CDR3 is CSVEEGGAGSEQYF. DNA for the CDR3: TGCAGCGTTGAAGAAGGGGGGGCAGGCAGCGAGCAGTACTTC.

The V and J genes are TRBV4-2 and TRBJ2-1; maybe TRBD2 (5 bases). The CDR3 consists of 16 residues. V was clipped by 0 bases and J by 0 bases, with 9 bases between them. CDR1 and CDR2 (germline): LGHNA, YNFKEQ. The DNA for the CDR3 is TGTGCCAGCAGCCAAGAGTCGGGGAGCTCCTACAATGAGCAGTTCTTC. Residues: CASSQESGSSYNEQFF.

The chain couples TRBV6-5 to TRBJ1-2; TRBD1 aligns across 7 bases. Germline CDR1 reads MNHEY; CDR2 reads SVGAGI. This CDR3 has 13 residues. The trim removed 5 bases at V and 4 bases at J, leaving 4 bases unmatched. CDR3 sequence reads: CASSTGAGYGYTF. CDR3 coding DNA: TGTGCCAGCAGTACAGGGGCCGGCTATGGCTACACCTTC.

The chain uses TRBV10-2 and TRBJ1-1; the match to TRBD1 covers 10 bases. V trimming: 4 bases; J trimming: 5 bases; junction bases outside the gene matches: 4. This CDR3 comprises 14 residues. In germline, CDR1 is WSHSY, CDR2 SAAADI. The CDR3 here is CASSGQGAETEAFF. DNA for the CDR3: TGCGCCAGCAGTGGACAGGGGGCGGAAACTGAAGCTTTCTTT.

The chain recombines TRBV7-9 with TRBJ1-3, with 8 bases matching TRBD1. V shed 5 bases, J shed 4 bases, and the junction held 1 base outside the gene matches. This CDR3 has 13 amino acids. CDR1 SEHNR and CDR2 FQNEAQ come from the germline V gene (reference sequence). The CDR3 reads CASSRTGGNTIYF. The CDR3 DNA sequence: TGTGCCAGCAGCCGGACAGGGGGAAACACCATATATTTT.

This chain uses TRBV5-5 with TRBJ2-7; 9 nucleotides agree with TRBD1. V lost 1 base and J lost 0; bases outside the gene matches: 14. The CDR3 totals 19 residues. Germline assignment: CDR1 SGHKS and CDR2 YYEKEE (reference sequence). CDR3 protein: CASSLPRDRVNPRSYEQYF. CDR3 sequence (DNA): TGTGCCAGCAGCTTGCCCCGGGACAGGGTGAATCCCCGCTCCTACGAGCAGTACTTC.

The V call is TRBV7-2, the J call TRBJ2-3; 14 bases line up with TRBD2. The junction had 7 bases not matched to a gene; V was cut back by 5 bases and J by 6 bases. CDR1 and CDR2 from the germline V gene are SGHTA and FQGNSA. The CDR3 totals 16 residues. Here the CDR3 reads CASSDRLAGGSDTQYF. The CDR3 nucleotides read TGTGCCAGCAGCGACAGACTAGCGGGAGGGTCGGATACGCAGTATTTT.

The chain recombines TRBV5-1 with TRBJ1-3; D possibly corresponds to TRBD1 (5 bases). Trimming stripped 4 bases from V and 3 bases from J, with 11 bases between. Germline values: CDR1 SGHRS, CDR2 YFSETQ. The CDR3 has 14 residues. In nucleotides, the CDR3 is TGCGCCAGCAGCCCGGACACAGTTGGAAACACCATATATTTT. It is translated as CASSPDTVGNTIYF.